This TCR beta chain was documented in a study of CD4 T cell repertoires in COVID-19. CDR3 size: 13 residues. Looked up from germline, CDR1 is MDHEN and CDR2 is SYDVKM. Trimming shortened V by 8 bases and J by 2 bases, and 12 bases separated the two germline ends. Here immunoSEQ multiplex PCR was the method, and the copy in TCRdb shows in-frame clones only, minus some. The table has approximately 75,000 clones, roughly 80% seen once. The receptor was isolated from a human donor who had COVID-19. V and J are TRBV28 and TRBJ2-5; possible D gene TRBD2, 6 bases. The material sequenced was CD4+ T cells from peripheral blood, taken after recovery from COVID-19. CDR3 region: CASEVGGQETQYF. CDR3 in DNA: TGTGCCAGCGAGGTGGGAGGTCAAGAGACCCAGTACTTC.